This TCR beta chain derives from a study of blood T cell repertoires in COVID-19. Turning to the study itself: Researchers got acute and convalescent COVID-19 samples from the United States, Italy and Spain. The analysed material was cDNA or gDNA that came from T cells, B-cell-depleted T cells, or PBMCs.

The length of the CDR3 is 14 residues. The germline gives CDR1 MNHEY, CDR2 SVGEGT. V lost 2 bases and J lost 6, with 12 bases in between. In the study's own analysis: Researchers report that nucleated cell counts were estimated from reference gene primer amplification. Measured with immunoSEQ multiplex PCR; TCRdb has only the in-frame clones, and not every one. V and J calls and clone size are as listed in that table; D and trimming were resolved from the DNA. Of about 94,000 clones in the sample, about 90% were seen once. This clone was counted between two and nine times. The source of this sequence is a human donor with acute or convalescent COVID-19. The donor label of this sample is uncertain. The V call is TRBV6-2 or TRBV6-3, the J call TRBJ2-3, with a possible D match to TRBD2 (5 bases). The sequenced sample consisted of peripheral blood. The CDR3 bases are TGTGCCAGCAGTTACGGCCCAGGAGGCGATACGCAGTATTTT. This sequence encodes CASSYGPGGDTQYF.